The sequence of this TCR beta chain was determined in a study of blood T cell repertoires in COVID-19. Across the whole study: Sites in the United States, Italy and Spain provided acute and convalescent COVID-19 samples.

Only in-frame clones appear in the TCRdb table, and some are missing; sequencing was by immunoSEQ multiplex PCR. The sample holds fewer than 650,000 clones; approximately 88% are singletons and the top ten take 7.5% to 9%. The CDR3 spans 15 residues. V lost 2 bases, J lost 2 bases, and 15 bases lay in between. CDR1 is GTSNPN and CDR2 is SVGIG in the germline V gene (reference sequence). The chain carries TRBV30 and TRBJ1-1; no clear D. The sequence was collected from a woman between 45 and 60 years old with COVID-19, enrolled during active disease. The sequenced sample was peripheral blood. The CDR3 loop is CAWSNFLGINTEAFF. CDR3 coding DNA: TGTGCCTGGAGTAATTTCCTGGGCATTAACACTGAAGCTTTCTTT.